This paragraph reports one T cell receptor (beta chain). The CDR3 runs to 13 residues. The V end was cut by 3 bases, the J end by 5 bases, with 10 bases between. CDR1 and CDR2 from the germline V gene are SGHNT and YENEEA. Authors' data handling: Amplification from reference gene primers served as the basis for estimated nucleated cell counts. This table comes from immunoSEQ multiplex PCR, and its TCRdb copy is limited to in-frame clones, with some not included. The DNA gave D and trimming, while V, J and clone size come from that table. The sample holds a few hundred thousand clones; around four fifths are singletons and the top ten take approximately 5%. Participants, 18 to 89 years old, spanned around 25 US areas. Symptom resolution, clearance, or two negative PCRs marked donors in Cohort 3 as recovered. These data are taken from a study of blood T cell repertoires in COVID-19.

Sequencing was performed on PBMCs or T cells enriched from blood (not recorded which). The chain is built from TRBV11-3 and TRBJ2-5; possible D gene TRBD2, 5 bases. The TCR sequence derives from a woman in her forties or fifties who had recovered from COVID-19. CDR3: CASSFSGVETQYF. The CDR3 DNA follows: TGTGCCAGCAGCTTTTCCGGGGTTGAGACCCAGTACTTC.